Listed below are T cell receptor beta chains from one sample, sequenced in a study of cytomegalovirus exposure and HLA in healthy donors. Some clones are missing from TCRdb's copy, which holds only in-frame ones; the method was immunoSEQ multiplex PCR. The sample shows more than 140,000 clones, roughly four fifths of them seen only once. The sample taken for sequencing was PBMCs. The receptors come from a man under 40 in good health and CMV-seropositive. The CDR3 runs from the conserved cysteine through the conserved F or W. D genes are given only for firm matches. Not all rows give a size; the values are once, few, many and, for expanded clones, a class.

J,size,V,D,DNA,CDR3
TRBJ1-6,NA,TRBV18,TRBD1,TGTGCCAGCTCACCGACAGGGGCCATTAATTCACCCCTCCACTTT,CASSPTGAINSPLHF
TRBJ1-4,few,TRBV5-8,NA,TGTGCCAGCAGCTTGGCGGGGAGAGCTTTTTTT,CASSLAGRAFF
TRBJ2-1,NA,TRBV29-1,NA,TGCAGCGTTGAAGGGGGGCTAGTCCTTAACAATGAGCAGTTCTTC,CSVEGGLVLNNEQFF
TRBJ2-3,NA,TRBV5-1,NA,TGCGCCAGCAGCTTGAAGCCGGATACGCAGTATTTT,CASSLKPDTQYF
TRBJ2-7,once,TRBV29-1,TRBD1,TGCAGCGTTGTGACAGGGGTCAAGAGCTCCTACGAGCAGTACTTC,CSVVTGVKSSYEQYF
TRBJ2-1,once,TRBV14,TRBD2,TGTGCCAGCAGCCTCTTACTAGCGGGAGGGGAGGTGAATGAGCAGTTCTTC,CASSLLLAGGEVNEQFF
TRBJ2-3,NA,TRBV5-6,TRBD1,TGTGCCAGCCCTATGGGAGAGGGGGCCTCAGATACGCAGTATTTT,CASPMGEGASDTQYF
TRBJ2-7,once,TRBV18,NA,TGTGCCAGCTTTACAACAGGGAAGAGCTCCTACGAGCAGTACTTT,CASFTTGKSSYEQYF
TRBJ1-6,NA,TRBV6-5,NA,TGTGCCAGCAGTTACGGCAATTCACCCCTCCACTTT,CASSYGNSPLHF
TRBJ2-4,once,TRBV5-6,TRBD2,TGTGCCAGCAGCCTTTTCCTAGCGGGGACACCCGATCACAAAAACATTCAGTACTTC,CASSLFLAGTPDHKNIQYF
TRBJ2-1,few,TRBV29-1,NA,TGCAGCGTTGTGTCGTCGCTAGCAGCGGAGAGGAATGAGCAGTTCTTC,CSVVSSLAAERNEQFF
TRBJ2-1,NA,TRBV7-8,NA,TGTGCCAGCACCTCCGGTACGCGGTATGAGCAGTTCTTC,CASTSGTRYEQFF
TRBJ2-2,NA,TRBV7-7,TRBD1,TGTGCCAGCGCACAGGGGGCCACCGGGGAGCTGTTTTTT,CASAQGATGELFF
TRBJ1-5,NA,TRBV5-5,NA,TGTGCCAGCAGCTTGGACCGACACTATCAGCCCCAGCATTTT,CASSLDRHYQPQHF
TRBJ2-3,NA,TRBV10-3,TRBD1,TGTGCCATCAGTGAGTCCGGACAGGGGGGGGGCACAGATACGCAGTATTTT,CAISESGQGGGTDTQYF
TRBJ2-7,NA,TRBV30,TRBD1,TGTGCCTGGGGGACAGGGATCCCCTACGAGCAGTACTTC,CAWGTGIPYEQYF
TRBJ2-1,NA,TRBV19,NA,TGTGCCAGTAAGCAGGGCTCGTCCTACAATGAGCAGTTCTTC,CASKQGSSYNEQFF
TRBJ2-7,NA,TRBV7-2,NA,TGTGCCAGCAGCCGGGGGACGATTCCCTACGAGCAGTACTTC,CASSRGTIPYEQYF
TRBJ2-3,NA,TRBV5-4,NA,TGTGCCAGCAGCTTTAGACAGGGCACAGATACGCAGTATTTT,CASSFRQGTDTQYF
TRBJ2-2,NA,TRBV4-3,TRBD1,TGCGCCAGCAGCCAAGATCTGTCGTGGGACAGGAAGTACGGGGAGCTGTTTTTT,CASSQDLSWDRKYGELFF
TRBJ2-1,NA,TRBV7-2,TRBD2,TGTGCCAGCAGTCGAACTAGCGGGGCCTACAATGAGCAGTTCTTC,CASSRTSGAYNEQFF
TRBJ2-4,once,TRBV7-2,TRBD1,TGTGCCAGCAGCTCACAGGGGCGTTCATCCAAAAACAGTCAGTACTTC,CASSSQGRSSKNSQYF
TRBJ2-7,NA,TRBV7-2,TRBD1,TGTGCCAGCAGCTCCCTGGGACAGGCCTACGAGCAGTACTTC,CASSSLGQAYEQYF
TRBJ1-2,NA,TRBV27,TRBD1,TGTGCCAGCCGGGACAGGGGGTTCTATGGCTACACCTTC,CASRDRGFYGYTF
TRBJ2-3,NA,TRBV4-3,NA,TGCGCCAGCAGCCAGGGCCGAGTAAACACAGATACGCAGTATTTT,CASSQGRVNTDTQYF
TRBJ1-1,NA,TRBV14,NA,TGTGCCAGCAGCCAAGACCCCCGTAGGAACACTGAAGCTTTCTTT,CASSQDPRRNTEAFF
TRBJ2-3,NA,TRBV7-9,TRBD2,TGTGCCAGCAGCCCAAACATCGGGACTAGCGGGACGACAGATACGCAGTATTTT,CASSPNIGTSGTTDTQYF
TRBJ2-1,NA,TRBV29-1,NA,TGCAGCGTTGAAGATCTTAGCTCCTACAATGAGCAGTTCTTC,CSVEDLSSYNEQFF
TRBJ1-1,once,TRBV11-2,NA,TGTGCCAGCAGCTTGACGGGAACCGAAGCTTTCTTT,CASSLTGTEAFF
TRBJ2-1,NA,TRBV11-2,TRBD2,TGTGCCAGCAGCTTTACTAGCGGGGGTTCCAATGAGCAGTTCTTC,CASSFTSGGSNEQFF
TRBJ1-2,NA,TRBV7-9,NA,TGTTCCAGCCGTATCGAGGGCGAGACTAACTATGGCTACACCTTC,CSSRIEGETNYGYTF
TRBJ2-4,once,TRBV5-1,TRBD2,TGCGCTAGCAGCCCGGGGGTGGGTAGCGGGAGTCTCCTAGCCAAAAACATTCAGTACTTC,CASSPGVGSGSLLAKNIQYF
TRBJ2-7,NA,TRBV4-1,TRBD2,TGCGCCAGCAGCCAAGTCGGGGGGGGGAAGTACGAGCAGTACTTC,CASSQVGGGKYEQYF
TRBJ1-6,NA,TRBV30,NA,TGTGCCGCGGCGGTAATAACCCTCCACTTT,CAAAVITLHF
TRBJ2-7,NA,TRBV28,TRBD1,TGTGCCAGCAACCCGACGGGACAGGGTTCTTACGAGCAGTACTTC,CASNPTGQGSYEQYF
TRBJ1-5,NA,TRBV30,TRBD1,TGTGCCTGGAACAAGAGGGGACAGGGGGTTCAGCCCCAGCATTTT,CAWNKRGQGVQPQHF
TRBJ1-6,NA,TRBV21-1,NA,TGTGCCAGCAGCATCATGATTTGCCAGGGGCCTCCTTCACCCCTCCACTTT,CASSIMICQGPPSPLHF
TRBJ2-3,few,TRBV5-1,TRBD2,TGCGCCAGCAGCCTTATTAGCGGGAGTGTGGCAGATACGCAGTATTTT,CASSLISGSVADTQYF
TRBJ1-5,NA,TRBV27,NA,TGTGCCAGCAGTTTTATTGGCCAGCCCCAGCATTTT,CASSFIGQPQHF
TRBJ2-1,once,TRBV27,TRBD2,TGTGCCAGCAGTTCGGGACTAGGCTCCTACAATGAGCAGTTCTTC,CASSSGLGSYNEQFF